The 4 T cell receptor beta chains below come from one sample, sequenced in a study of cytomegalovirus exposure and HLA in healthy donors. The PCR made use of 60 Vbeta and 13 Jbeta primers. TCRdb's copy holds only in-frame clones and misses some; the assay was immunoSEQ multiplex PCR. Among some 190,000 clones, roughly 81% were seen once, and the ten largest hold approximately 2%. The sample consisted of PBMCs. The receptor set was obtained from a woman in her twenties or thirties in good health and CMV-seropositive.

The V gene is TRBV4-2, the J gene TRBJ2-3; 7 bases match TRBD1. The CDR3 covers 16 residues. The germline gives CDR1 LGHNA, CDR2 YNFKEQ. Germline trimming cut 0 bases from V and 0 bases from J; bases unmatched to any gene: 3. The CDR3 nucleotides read TGTGCCAGCAGCCAAGATGGACAGGTTAGCACAGATACGCAGTATTTT. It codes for CASSQDGQVSTDTQYF.

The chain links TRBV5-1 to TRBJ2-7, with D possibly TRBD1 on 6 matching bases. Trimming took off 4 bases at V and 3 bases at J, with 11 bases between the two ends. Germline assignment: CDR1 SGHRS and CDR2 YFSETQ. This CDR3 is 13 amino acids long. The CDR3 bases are TGCGCCAGCAGCGGCAGGGGTGTCTACGAGCAGTACTTC. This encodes CASSGRGVYEQYF.

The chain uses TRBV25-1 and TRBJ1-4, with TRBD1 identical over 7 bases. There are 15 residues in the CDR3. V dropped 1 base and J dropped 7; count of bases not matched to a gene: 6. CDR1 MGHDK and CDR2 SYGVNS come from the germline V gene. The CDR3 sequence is CASSEWGQNLEKLFF. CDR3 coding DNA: TGTGCCAGCAGTGAATGGGGACAGAACCTTGAAAAACTGTTTTTT.

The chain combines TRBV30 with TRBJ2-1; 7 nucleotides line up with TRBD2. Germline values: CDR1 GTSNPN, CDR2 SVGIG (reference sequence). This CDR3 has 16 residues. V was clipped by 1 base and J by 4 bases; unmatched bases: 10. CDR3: CAWSADWTSAYNEQFF. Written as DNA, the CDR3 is TGTGCCTGGAGTGCGGACTGGACTAGTGCGTACAATGAGCAGTTCTTC.